The 28 T cell receptor beta chains below come from one sample, sequenced in a study of tumor-infiltrating lymphocytes in primary liver carcinoma. Scientists recovered RNA and DNA together from about 20-30 mg of unsorted bulk tissue. Synthesis of TCR beta cDNA was carried out from approximately 500 ng total RNA with a constant-region primer. Libraries for TCR beta were built through three nested multiplex PCR rounds, which together made up a slightly modified ARM-PCR procedure. Two initial PCR rounds of 10 to 11 cycles each paired TRBV1-TRBV30 forward primers with a C-beta reverse primer. In TCRdb, the multiplex PCR reads were re-called with MiXCR into one record per CDR3 protein. The profile shows around 88,000 distinct CDR3 sequences, approximately 72% of them singletons. The sequenced sample consisted of tumor-adjacent normal liver tissue. The receptors shown here come from a middle-aged man with primary liver carcinoma and hepatitis B virus infection.

In regard to this clonotype: The germline gene is not matched at one end of the junction; a read error may be the cause. The chain couples TRBV7-8 to TRBJ2-3; D unresolved. The CDR3 is 17 amino acids. Germline values: CDR1 SGHVS, CDR2 FQNEAQ. The CDR3 DNA sequence: TGTGCCAGCAGCTTAGATGCAAGTGGAGCTGGCACATATACGCAGTATTTT. The encoded protein is CASSLDASGAGTYTQYF.

This clonotype appeared many times. The V and J genes are TRBV12-3 or TRBV12-4 and TRBJ2-7, with a weak D call TRBD1 (5 bases). The CDR3 is made up of 14 amino acids. The V end lost 2 bases, the J end lost 6 bases, and 14 bases lay between the germline ends. This chain's CDR3 is CASSLRDSYREQYF. DNA for the CDR3: TGTGCCAGCAGTTTAAGAGACAGCTATCGCGAGCAGTACTTC.

On this clonotype itself: A read error may account for a junction end that differs from germline. J is TRBJ2-1 and V is TRBV6-1; 8 bases fit TRBD2. The CDR3 totals 14 residues. Germline lookup yields CDR1 MNHNS and CDR2 SASEGT. The CDR3: CDSSGREGRGEQFF. CDR3 in DNA: TGTGACAGCAGTGGACGGGAGGGCCGGGGTGAGCAGTTCTTC.

This clonotype came up once. Its ends do not fully match the called genes, so a read error is possible. The rearrangement uses TRBV12-3 or TRBV12-4 and TRBJ1-2, with TRBD1 identical over 7 bases. This CDR3 comprises 15 residues. CDR3 bases: TGTGCCAGCAGCCCGGAGAAGGACAGGCCGTCTGTCTGCATCTTC. Translating it yields CASSPEKDRPSVCIF.

This clonotype appeared a single time. An end of the junction does not agree with germline; a read error may underlie this. The chain couples TRBV7-9 to TRBJ2-5; TRBD1 matches 11 bases. The CDR3 runs to 16 residues. Germline lookup yields CDR1 SEHNR and CDR2 FQNEAQ (reference sequence). The CDR3 DNA reads TGTGCCTGCAGCTCCCGGGACAGGGGGGTCCAAGAGACCCAGTACTTC. Its translation is CACSSRDRGVQETQYF.

V and J are TRBV11-2 and TRBJ2-1; possibly TRBD1 for D (6 bases). V lost 4 bases, J lost 2 bases, and 9 bases lay in between. The germline gives CDR1 SGHAT, CDR2 FQNNGV. The CDR3 is 14 amino acids. This CDR3 is CASSSEGAYNEQFF. The CDR3 bases are TGTGCCAGCAGCTCCGAGGGGGCCTACAATGAGCAGTTCTTC.

Comment on this clonotype: A much larger clone lies a single base off, so this may be a read error. The chain employs TRBV7-8 and TRBJ2-4; TRBD2 aligns across 13 bases. The CDR3 spans 16 residues. V trimming: 4 bases; J trimming: 11 bases; junction bases outside the gene matches: 11. Germline V gives CDR1 SGHVS, CDR2 FQNEAQ. The CDR3 spells CASSSRTSGRPGLQYF. CDR3 sequence (DNA): TGTGCCAGCAGCTCCCGGACTAGCGGGAGACCGGGCCTTCAGTACTTC.

A word on this clonotype: Germline and junction disagree at one end, which may indicate a read error. The V and J genes are TRBV29-1 and TRBJ1-2; no firm D call. The V gene's germline CDR1 is SQVTM and CDR2 ANQGSEA. This CDR3 comprises 13 residues. The CDR3 bases are TGCAGCGTCGTTCTGATCCAAAACTATGACTACACCTTC. Translated, it gives CSVVLIQNYDYTF.

In regard to this clonotype: A junction end diverges from the germline sequence, so it may reflect a read error. The J gene is TRBJ2-3, the V gene TRBV11-2; D gene uncertain. Germline V lookup: CDR1 SGHAT, CDR2 FQNNGV. The CDR3 loop spans 15 amino acids. The CDR3 protein is CAGSLKLGITHTQYF. The CDR3 bases are TGTGCCGGCAGCTTAAAGCTGGGCATCACACATACGCAGTATTTT.

This clonotype is a singleton in its sample. The CDR3 ends on some other residue instead of the conserved phenylalanine or tryptophan, so this is likely a read error. The chain uses TRBV11-2 and TRBJ2-1; possible D gene TRBD1, 5 bases. There are 15 residues in the CDR3. Trimming pared 1 base from V and 4 bases from J, leaving 11 bases between. Germline V gene sequence: CDR1 SGHAT, CDR2 FQNNGV. The CDR3 is CASSLGQGSYNEQFS. The DNA of the CDR3 is TGTGCCAGCAGCTTAGGCCAGGGATCTTACAATGAGCAGTTCTCC.

This clonotype showed up many times. The chain combines TRBV6-5 with TRBJ1-2; D is perhaps TRBD1 (6 bases). The CDR3 is 13 residues long. Germline V gives CDR1 MNHEY, CDR2 SVGAGI. V lost 2 bases to trimming and J lost 5 bases, with 9 bases between them. The CDR3 nucleotides are TGTGCCAGCAGTTACGGACAGCTTTATGGCTACACCTTC. Amino acids: CASSYGQLYGYTF.

This clonotype was recorded a few times. The genes are TRBV5-1 and TRBJ2-2; D may be TRBD1 or TRBD2 (6 bases each). The germline V and J ends were trimmed by 0 bases and 4 bases, with 13 bases remaining between them. The length of the CDR3 is 16 residues. Germline V gene lookup returns CDR1 SGHRS and CDR2 YFSETQ. Here the CDR3 reads CASSLGLGGLTGELFF. Here the CDR3 DNA reads TGCGCCAGCAGCTTGGGTTTGGGGGGCCTCACCGGGGAGCTGTTTTTT.

As regards this clonotype: No conserved phenylalanine or tryptophan is present at the end of the CDR3, so a read error is the likely explanation. The V gene is TRBV11-2, the J gene TRBJ2-5; possibly TRBD2 for D (5 bases). The CDR3 covers 19 residues. The ends were cut back, 5 bases at V and 1 base at J, with 26 bases in the middle. Germline CDR1 reads SGHAT; CDR2 reads FQNNGV. CDR3 bases: TGTGCCAGCAGCACGCCCCCGGAGGTCAGGAAGGATTTCCAAGAGACCCAGTACTCC. It encodes CASSTPPEVRKDFQETQYS.

Remarks on this clonotype: This may be a read error: a much more frequent sequence differs by one nucleotide. The rearrangement joins TRBV7-8 to TRBJ2-1; maybe TRBD1 (5 bases). This CDR3 is 16 amino acids long. Germline lookup yields CDR1 SGHVS and CDR2 FQNEAQ. The CDR3 region is CSSSHRIISSYNEQFF. CDR3 nucleotides: TGTTCCAGCAGCCACAGGATTATAAGCTCCTACAATGAGCAGTTCTTC.

Regarding this clonotype: It may be a read error: a sequence one base away is much more abundant. V is TRBV5-5 and J is TRBJ2-2, with D possibly being TRBD2 (5 bases). There are 16 residues in the CDR3. Germline values: CDR1 SGHKS, CDR2 YYEKEE (reference sequence). V was cut by 5 bases and J by 0 bases, with 14 bases left in between. CDR3 sequence (DNA): TGTGCCAGCAGACGGGGATCCAGCGCGAACACCGGGGAGCTGTTTTTT. Amino acid sequence: CASRRGSSANTGELFF. The variable domain in full, with the rest retrieved from reference TRBV5-5 and TRBJ2-2, is DAGVTQSPTHLIKTRGQQVTLRCSPISGHKSVSWYQQVLGQGPQFIFQYYEKEERGRGNFPDRFSARQFPNYSSELNVNALLLGDSALYLCASRRGSSANTGELFFGEGSRLTVL.

This clonotype was seen more than once but under ten times. The chain uses TRBV7-9 and TRBJ2-3; 9 positions match TRBD2. The CDR3 contains 15 residues. Germline V gene lookup returns CDR1 SEHNR and CDR2 FQNEAQ (reference sequence). With 7 bases clipped from V and 0 bases from J, the junction kept 5 bases outside the gene matches. The CDR3 is CASTGLAPSTDTQYF. CDR3 DNA sequence: TGTGCCAGCACCGGACTAGCGCCGAGCACAGATACGCAGTATTTT.

The count of this clonotype is one. A junction boundary mismatches the germline segment, possibly from a read error. The V call is TRBV28, the J call TRBJ2-2; D unclear. Germline lookup yields CDR1 MDHEN and CDR2 SYDVKM. The length of the CDR3 is 13 residues. The DNA for the CDR3 is TGTGCCAGCAGTCCCAACCTGGGCGTGAAGCTGTTTTTC. Encoded protein: CASSPNLGVKLFF.

Note on this clonotype: One end of the junction varies from germline; a read error may be responsible. V gene TRBV28 combines with J gene TRBJ1-4; the match to TRBD1 covers 8 bases. Germline values: CDR1 MDHEN, CDR2 SYDVKM. The length of the CDR3 is 15 residues. CDR3 sequence (DNA): TGTGCCGGCAGTTTAGGACAGGGAGCTAATGAAAAACTGTTTTTT. This sequence encodes CAGSLGQGANEKLFF.

J is TRBJ2-7 and V is TRBV12-3 or TRBV12-4; tentatively, D is TRBD2 (6 bases). The V gene lost 4 bases and the J gene lost 9 bases, with 19 bases spanning the gap. The CDR3 sequence is 14 residues long. This CDR3 is CASSSGTVSDGQYF. Written as DNA, the CDR3 is TGTGCCAGCAGTTCTGGGACTGTCTCCGACGGGCAGTACTTC.

The chain recombines TRBV2 with TRBJ1-5; D is unresolved. The CDR3 spans 17 residues. Germline-derived CDR1 and CDR2 are SNHLY and FYNNEI. Trimming cost V 0 bases and J 3 bases, with 15 bases left between them. CDR3 bases: TGTGCCAGCAGTGAAGCGCTTCGGGTGCGGGACAATCAGCCCCAGCATTTT. Its translation is CASSEALRVRDNQPQHF.

The chain is built from TRBV6-5 and TRBJ2-7; D possibly corresponds to TRBD1 (5 bases). This CDR3 is 14 amino acids long. The V end lost 6 bases, the J end lost 13 bases, and 25 bases lay between the germline ends. Germline lookup yields CDR1 MNHEY and CDR2 SVGAGI. CDR3 DNA sequence: TGTGCCAGCAGCCGCGACAATCGGCCAGGGCCGCAATACTTC. Encoded protein: CASSRDNRPGPQYF.

This clonotype has just one count. Sequence at one end of the junction differs from germline and may be a read error. The J gene is TRBJ1-1, the V gene TRBV5-1; TRBD1 is a possible D gene (6 bases). In germline, CDR1 is SGHRS, CDR2 YFSETQ. The CDR3 has 14 amino acids. The CDR3 loop is CTSSLGGGETETFF. In DNA form, the CDR3 reads TGCACCAGCAGCTTGGGCGGGGGCGAGACTGAAACTTTCTTT.

This clonotype was detected only a few times. Being one base from a much bigger clone, this may be a read error. Lacking the conserved final phenylalanine or tryptophan, this CDR3 likely reflects a read error. The V and J genes are TRBV5-6 and TRBJ2-7; no reliable D call. V was cut by 4 bases and J by 5 bases, with 10 bases left in between. This CDR3 has 12 amino acids. The germline V gene encodes CDR1 SGHDT and CDR2 YYEEEE. The DNA for the CDR3 is TGTGCCAGCAGCCCAGTTGGGGACGAGCAGTACTTA. It encodes CASSPVGDEQYL.

A note on this clonotype: One junction end does not reproduce the germline sequence, and a read error may be involved. This chain connects TRBV4-1 to TRBJ2-1; TRBD1 agrees at 12 bases. Germline V lookup: CDR1 MGHRA, CDR2 YSYEKL. The CDR3 has 21 amino acids. CDR3 nucleotide sequence: TGCGCCAGCAGCTATCTCGTAGCGGGACAGGGGGCGATTAGCTCCTACAATAAGCAGTTCTTC. Translated: CASSYLVAGQGAISSYNKQFF.

The chain combines TRBV19 with TRBJ2-2, with 10 bases identical to TRBD2. CDR3 length: 18 residues. V lost 4 bases to trimming and J lost 4 bases; unmatched junction nucleotides: 12. The V gene's germline CDR1 is LNHDA and CDR2 SQIVND (reference sequence). CDR3 nucleotides: TGTGCCAGTAGTAAGCCAGCGGGAGGGCTTACGAGCACCGGGGAGCTGTTTTTT. Its translation is CASSKPAGGLTSTGELFF. The complete variable domain, with remaining parts taken from reference TRBV19 and TRBJ2-2, reads DGGITQSPKYLFRKEGQNVTLSCEQNLNHDAMYWYRQDPGQGLRLIYYSQIVNDFQKGDIAEGYSVSREKKESFPLTVTSAQKNPTAFYLCASSKPAGGLTSTGELFFGEGSRLTVL.

The sample holds a few counts of this clonotype. A much larger clone differs by one base, so this may be a read error. V and J are TRBV10-2 and TRBJ2-7; D unclear. The V end lost 7 bases, the J end lost 6 bases, and 10 bases lay between the germline ends. The germline CDR1 and CDR2 sequences are WSHSY and SAAADI. The CDR3 has 11 residues. The CDR3 sequence is CASNDACEQYF. The CDR3 DNA reads TGCGCCAGCAATGATGCATGCGAGCAGTACTTC.

V and J are TRBV12-3 or TRBV12-4 and TRBJ2-3, with D tentatively TRBD1 (5 bases). The V and J ends lost 3 bases and 12 bases respectively, with 22 bases between them. CDR3 length: 15 amino acids. CDR3 nucleotide sequence: TGTGCCAGCAGTTTCCACAGCGCGAGCACAGGTACACAGTATTTT. As protein: CASSFHSASTGTQYF.

Regarding this clonotype: Germline is not matched at one junction end, which may reflect a read error. The chain uses TRBV11-2 and TRBJ1-5; no reliable D call. Germline lookup yields CDR1 SGHAT and CDR2 FQNNGV. The CDR3 has 13 amino acids. The CDR3 DNA follows: TGTGCCAGCAGCTTATGCTTAAATCAGTCCCAGCATTTT. This sequence encodes CASSLCLNQSQHF.